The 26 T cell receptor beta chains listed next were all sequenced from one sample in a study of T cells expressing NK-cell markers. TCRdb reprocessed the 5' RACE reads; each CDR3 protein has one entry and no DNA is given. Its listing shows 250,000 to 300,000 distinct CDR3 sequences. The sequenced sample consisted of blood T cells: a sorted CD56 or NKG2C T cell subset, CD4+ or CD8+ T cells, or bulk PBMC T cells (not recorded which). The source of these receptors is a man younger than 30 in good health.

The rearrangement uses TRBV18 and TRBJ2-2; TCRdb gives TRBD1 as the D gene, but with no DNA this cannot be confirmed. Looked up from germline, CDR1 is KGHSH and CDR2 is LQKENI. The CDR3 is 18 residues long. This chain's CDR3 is CASSWRDQRGLRTGELFF.

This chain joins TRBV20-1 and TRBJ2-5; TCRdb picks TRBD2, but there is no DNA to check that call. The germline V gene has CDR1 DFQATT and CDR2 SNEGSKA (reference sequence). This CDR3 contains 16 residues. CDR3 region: CSADSGRTSNQETQYF.

The CDR3 loop is CASSVTGGPQSTQHF. The genes are TRBV19 and TRBJ1-5; TCRdb outputs TRBD1, but without DNA this stays unchecked. This CDR3 has 15 residues. Germline loops: CDR1 LNHDA, CDR2 SQIVND (reference sequence).

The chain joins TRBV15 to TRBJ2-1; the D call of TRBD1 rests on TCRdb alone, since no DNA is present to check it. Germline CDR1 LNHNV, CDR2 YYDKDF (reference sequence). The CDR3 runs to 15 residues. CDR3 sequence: CATSGGAGMGNEQFF.

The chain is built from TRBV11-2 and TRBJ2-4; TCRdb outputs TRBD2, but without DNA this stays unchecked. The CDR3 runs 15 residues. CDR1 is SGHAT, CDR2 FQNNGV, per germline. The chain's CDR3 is CASSSPVVAKNIQYF. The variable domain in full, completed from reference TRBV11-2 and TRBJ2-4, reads EAGVAQSPRYKIIEKRQSVAFWCNPISGHATLYWYQQILGQGPKLLIQFQNNGVVDDSQLPKDRFSAERLKGVDSTLKIQPAKLEDSAVYLCASSSPVVAKNIQYFGAGTRLSVL.

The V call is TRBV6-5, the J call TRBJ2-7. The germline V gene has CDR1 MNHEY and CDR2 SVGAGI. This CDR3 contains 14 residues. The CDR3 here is CASSLTGTSYEQYF.

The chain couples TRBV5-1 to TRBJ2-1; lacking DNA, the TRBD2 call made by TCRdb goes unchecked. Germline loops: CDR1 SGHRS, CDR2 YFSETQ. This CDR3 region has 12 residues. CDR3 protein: CASSPGEGEQFF. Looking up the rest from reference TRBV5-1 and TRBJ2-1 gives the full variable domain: KAGVTQTPRYLIKTRGQQVTLSCSPISGHRSVSWYQQTPGQGLQFLFEYFSETQRNKGNFPGRFSGRQFSNSRSEMNVSTLELGDSALYLCASSPGEGEQFFGPGTRLTVL.

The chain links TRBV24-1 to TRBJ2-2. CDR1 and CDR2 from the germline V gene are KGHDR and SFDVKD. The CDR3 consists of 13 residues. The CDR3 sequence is CATSDRWTGELFF.

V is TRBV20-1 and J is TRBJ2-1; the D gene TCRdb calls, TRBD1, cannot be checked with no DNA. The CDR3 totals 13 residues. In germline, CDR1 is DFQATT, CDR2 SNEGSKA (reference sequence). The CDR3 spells CSARVLDRGGQFF.

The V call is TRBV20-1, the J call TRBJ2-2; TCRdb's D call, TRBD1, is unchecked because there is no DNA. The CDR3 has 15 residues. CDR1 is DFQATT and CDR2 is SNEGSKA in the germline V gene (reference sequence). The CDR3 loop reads CSASWLGGNTGELFF.

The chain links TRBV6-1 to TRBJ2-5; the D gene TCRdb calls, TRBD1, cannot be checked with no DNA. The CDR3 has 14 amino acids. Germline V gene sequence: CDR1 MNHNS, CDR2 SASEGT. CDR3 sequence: CARPRTGTRETQYF.

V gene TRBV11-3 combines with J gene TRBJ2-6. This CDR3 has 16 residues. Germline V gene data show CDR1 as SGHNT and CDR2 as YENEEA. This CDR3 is CASSLVSGTGANVLTF. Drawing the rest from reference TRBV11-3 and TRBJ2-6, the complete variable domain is EAGVVQSPRYKIIEKKQPVAFWCNPISGHNTLYWYLQNLGQGPELLIRYENEEAVDDSQLPKDRFSAERLKGVDSTLKIQPAELGDSAVYLCASSLVSGTGANVLTFGAGSRLTVL.

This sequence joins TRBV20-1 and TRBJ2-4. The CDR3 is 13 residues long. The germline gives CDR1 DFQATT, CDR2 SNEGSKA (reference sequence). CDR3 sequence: CTARGHVGNIQYF.

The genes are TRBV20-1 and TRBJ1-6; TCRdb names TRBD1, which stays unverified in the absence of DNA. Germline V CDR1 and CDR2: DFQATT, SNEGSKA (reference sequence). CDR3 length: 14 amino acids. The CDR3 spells CSARGDSYNSPLHF.

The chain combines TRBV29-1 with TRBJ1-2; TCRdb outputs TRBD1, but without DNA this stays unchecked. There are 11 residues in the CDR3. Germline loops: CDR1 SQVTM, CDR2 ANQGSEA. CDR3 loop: CSVGWGNGYTF.

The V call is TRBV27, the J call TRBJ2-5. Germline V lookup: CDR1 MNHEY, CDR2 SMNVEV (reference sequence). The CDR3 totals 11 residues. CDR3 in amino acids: CASGFLETQYF.

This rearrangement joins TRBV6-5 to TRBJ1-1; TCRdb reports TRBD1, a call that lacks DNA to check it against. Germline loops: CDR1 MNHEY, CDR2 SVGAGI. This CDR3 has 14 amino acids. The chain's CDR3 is CASSYSIGGTEAFF.

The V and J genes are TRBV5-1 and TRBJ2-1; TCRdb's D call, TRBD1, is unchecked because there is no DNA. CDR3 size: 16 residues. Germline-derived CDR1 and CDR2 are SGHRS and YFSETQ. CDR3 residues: CASSFGLGTGDNEQFF.

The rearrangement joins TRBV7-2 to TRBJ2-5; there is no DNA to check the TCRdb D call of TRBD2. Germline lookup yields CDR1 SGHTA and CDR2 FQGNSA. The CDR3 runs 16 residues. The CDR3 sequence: CASSSPSGRGRETQYF.

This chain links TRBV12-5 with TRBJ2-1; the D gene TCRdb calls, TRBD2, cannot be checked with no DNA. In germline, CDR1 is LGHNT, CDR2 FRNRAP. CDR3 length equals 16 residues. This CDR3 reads CASGNLLGTSGTEQFF. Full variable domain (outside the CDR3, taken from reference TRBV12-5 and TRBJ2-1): DARVTQTPRHKVTEMGQEVTMRCQPILGHNTVFWYRQTMMQGLELLAYFRNRAPLDDSGMPKDRFSAEMPDATLATLKIQPSEPRDSAVYFCASGNLLGTSGTEQFFGPGTRLTVL.

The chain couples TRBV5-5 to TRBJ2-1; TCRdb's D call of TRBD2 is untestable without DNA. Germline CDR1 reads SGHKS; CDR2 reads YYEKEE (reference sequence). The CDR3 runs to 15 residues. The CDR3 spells CASSLAGGPVNEQFF.

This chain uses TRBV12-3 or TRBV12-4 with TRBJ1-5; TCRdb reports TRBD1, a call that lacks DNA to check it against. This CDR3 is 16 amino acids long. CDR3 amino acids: CASSLGTGGLVQPQHF.

The CDR3 spells CASSLQEKGEQFF. J is TRBJ2-1 and V is TRBV7-9. Germline values: CDR1 SEHNR, CDR2 FQNEAQ (reference sequence). This CDR3 has 13 amino acids.

CDR3 amino acids: CASRPAGRYQETQYF. This rearrangement joins TRBV27 to TRBJ2-5; TCRdb reports TRBD2, a call that lacks DNA to check it against. Germline assignment: CDR1 MNHEY and CDR2 SMNVEV (reference sequence). This CDR3 region has 15 residues.

The CDR3 sequence: CASRKSRAPGELFF. The gene calls are TRBV3-1 and TRBJ2-2; the TCRdb D gene call, TRBD2, has no DNA to confirm it. Germline CDR1 LGHDT, CDR2 YNNKEL (reference sequence). CDR3 length equals 14 residues. Supplemented by reference TRBV3-1 and TRBJ2-2, the full variable domain reads DTAVSQTPKYLVTQMGNDKSIKCEQNLGHDTMYWYKQDSKKFLKIMFSYNNKELIINETVPNRFSPKSPDKAHLNLHINSLELGDSAVYFCASRKSRAPGELFFGEGSRLTVL.

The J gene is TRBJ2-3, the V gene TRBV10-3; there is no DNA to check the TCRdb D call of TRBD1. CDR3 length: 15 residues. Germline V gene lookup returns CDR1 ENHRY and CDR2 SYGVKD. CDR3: CAISLSGGDTDTQYF.